This T cell receptor (beta chain) derives from a study of blood T cell repertoires in COVID-19. The germline gives CDR1 DFQATT, CDR2 SNEGSKA (reference sequence). The length of the CDR3 is 13 residues. Trimming pared 3 bases from V and 7 bases from J, leaving 13 bases between. This clone was picked up a small number of times. TCRdb's copy holds only in-frame clones and misses some; the assay was immunoSEQ multiplex PCR. The data show some 300,000 clones, about 90% seen once. This clonotype was sampled from a woman between 50 and 59 years old who had been exposed to COVID-19. The rearrangement uses TRBV20-1 and TRBJ1-5, with D perhaps matching TRBD1 (5 bases). The sequenced material came from PBMCs or T cells enriched from blood (not recorded which). The DNA for the CDR3 is TGCAGTGCTAGTCAGGGATCCTTGCAGCCCCAGCATTTT. It is translated as CSASQGSLQPQHF.